Following are 9 T cell receptor beta chains from one sample sequenced in a study of shared clonotypes between healthy human individuals. CD45RO-negative, CCR7-selected cells formed the naive CD8 fraction, which excluded terminally differentiated effector memory CD45RA+ cells. Profiled with immunoSEQ multiplex PCR; TCRdb holds only in-frame clones, not every one. The table lists 2 million to 2.5 million clones, around 96% of them singletons. The material sequenced was naive CD8+ T cells sorted from blood. These receptors were collected from a man in his late teens or twenties in good health.

This clone has more than one count but fewer than ten. Within the sample, other DNA sequences also encode this same CDR3. V and J are TRBV30 and TRBJ1-1; D is unresolved. V lost 4 bases and J lost 0, with 3 bases in between. The germline V gene encodes CDR1 GTSNPN and CDR2 SVGIG (reference sequence). The CDR3 is 11 amino acids. The CDR3 spells CAWTLNTEAFF. In DNA, the CDR3 is TGTGCCTGGACACTGAACACTGAAGCTTTCTTT.

V gene TRBV27 combines with J gene TRBJ2-2; 9 bases line up with TRBD1. The CDR3 is 13 residues long. CDR1 and CDR2 from the germline V gene are MNHEY and SMNVEV (reference sequence). Unmatched junction bases numbered 5, after V lost 7 bases and J lost 8 bases. CDR3 sequence (DNA): TGTGCCAGCACAAACAGGGGGCCTGGGGAGCTGTTTTTT. It yields the protein CASTNRGPGELFF.

J is TRBJ2-6 and V is TRBV27; D uncertain. Germline CDR1 MNHEY, CDR2 SMNVEV (reference sequence). CDR3 length: 14 amino acids. V gave up 3 bases and J gave up 0 bases, with 3 bases separating them. This CDR3 reads CASSFDSGANVLTF. The DNA of the CDR3 is TGTGCCAGCAGTTTCGACTCTGGGGCCAACGTCCTGACTTTC.

V is TRBV30 and J is TRBJ1-1, with 7 bases that match TRBD1. This CDR3 has 13 amino acids. Germline lookup yields CDR1 GTSNPN and CDR2 SVGIG (reference sequence). J was trimmed by 1 base and V by 5 bases; bases with no gene match: 4. The DNA for the CDR3 is TGTGCCTGGTCGACAGGGTCGAACACTGAAGCTTTCTTT. It translates to CAWSTGSNTEAFF.

CDR3: CASSKFRQGDTEAFF. CDR3 DNA sequence: TGTGCCAGCAGCAAATTTCGGCAGGGGGACACTGAAGCTTTCTTT. The rearrangement links TRBV21-1 to TRBJ1-1; TRBD1, the D gene given by the table, was not confirmed from the DNA. TRBV21-1 constitutes a pseudogene. The CDR3 runs to 15 residues.

The gene calls are TRBV9 and TRBJ2-1, with 13 bases aligning to TRBD2. V was clipped by 3 bases and J by 4 bases; unmatched bases: 1. Germline CDR1 is SGDLS and CDR2 is YYNGEE. The CDR3 has 15 amino acids. CDR3 in DNA: TGTGCCAGCAGCGCGGGACTAGCGGGGTACAATGAGCAGTTCTTC. Its translation: CASSAGLAGYNEQFF.

This chain connects TRBV2 to TRBJ2-3; 16 bases match TRBD2. The CDR3 consists of 14 residues. Per the germline V gene, CDR1 is SNHLY and CDR2 is FYNNEI. J gave up 10 bases and V 7 bases, and 5 bases lay outside the gene matches. The CDR3: CASMGLAGGLAQYF. CDR3 DNA: TGTGCCAGCATGGGACTAGCGGGGGGGTTGGCGCAGTATTTT.

The chain employs TRBV4-2 and TRBJ2-2; 7 nucleotides line up with TRBD2. The germline V gene encodes CDR1 LGHNA and CDR2 YNFKEQ. This CDR3 region has 16 residues. Losses at the gene ends were 3 bases for V and 4 bases for J; bases not matched to a gene: 8. The CDR3: CASSQTGTTLTGELFF. DNA of the CDR3: TGTGCCAGCAGCCAGACCGGGACTACCCTCACCGGGGAGCTGTTTTTT.

The chain recombines TRBV28 with TRBJ2-7, with TRBD1 identical over 7 bases. Germline V gene lookup returns CDR1 MDHEN and CDR2 SYDVKM. J was trimmed by 2 bases and V by 3 bases; bases with no gene match: 13. CDR3 size: 17 residues. CDR3 amino acids: CASSFITGQAPTYEQYF. The CDR3 bases are TGTGCCAGCAGTTTTATTACCGGACAGGCCCCAACCTACGAGCAGTACTTC.